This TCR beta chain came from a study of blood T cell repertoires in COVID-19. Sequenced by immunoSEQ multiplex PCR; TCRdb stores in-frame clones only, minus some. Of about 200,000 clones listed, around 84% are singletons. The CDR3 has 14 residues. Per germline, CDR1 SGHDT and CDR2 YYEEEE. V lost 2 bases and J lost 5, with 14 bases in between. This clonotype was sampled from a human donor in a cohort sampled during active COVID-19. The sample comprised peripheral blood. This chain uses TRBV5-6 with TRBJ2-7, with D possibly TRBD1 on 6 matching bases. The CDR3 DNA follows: TGTGCCAGCAGCTTCAGGGGAACTTCTCACGAGCAGTACTTC. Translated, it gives CASSFRGTSHEQYF.